Below, 22 T cell receptor beta chains from the same sample are listed, as sequenced in a study of human T cells and chemical hapten exposure. Time point described: healthy volunteer bleed at 2 weeks. The authors' total RNA extraction used unfractionated whole blood. TCRdb called the RACE reads again in MiXCR, with one record for every CDR3 protein. The sample carries over 100,000 distinct CDR3 sequences, approximately 9% recorded once. Sequencing was carried out using whole blood. The receptors derive from a male donor in good health. Some clones in this sample may be carry-over from other donors' samples.

This clonotype was seen a handful of times. The chain uses TRBV9 and TRBJ2-5, with 15 bases fitting TRBD2. Germline V gene data show CDR1 as SGDLS and CDR2 as YYNGEE. V lost 0 bases to trimming and J lost 3 bases; unmatched junction nucleotides: 0. This CDR3 region has 16 residues. The CDR3 region is CASSVGTSGREETQYF. CDR3 nucleotide sequence: TGTGCCAGCAGCGTAGGGACTAGCGGGAGGGAAGAGACCCAGTACTTC.

This chain joins TRBV20-1 and TRBJ2-1; the D is unclear. Germline V lookup: CDR1 DFQATT, CDR2 SNEGSKA (reference sequence). Trimming shortened V by 2 bases and J by 6 bases, and 17 bases separated the two germline ends. CDR3 length equals 15 residues. CDR3 in DNA: TGCAGTGCTAGACCTTTCCAGCGAAACTCCAATGAGCAGTTCTTC. This sequence encodes CSARPFQRNSNEQFF.

V is TRBV5-1 and J is TRBJ2-5; perhaps TRBD2 as D (6 bases). Germline V gene sequence: CDR1 SGHRS, CDR2 YFSETQ. This CDR3 spans 15 amino acids. V gave up 0 bases and J gave up 5 bases, with 14 bases separating them. CDR3 region: CASSLVVAGRETQYF. CDR3 sequence (DNA): TGCGCCAGCAGCTTGGTTGTGGCAGGGAGGGAGACCCAGTACTTC.

This clonotype has ten or more counts. V is TRBV4-1 and J is TRBJ2-1; the match to TRBD2 covers 8 bases. Germline-derived CDR1 and CDR2 are MGHRA and YSYEKL. The CDR3 sequence is 15 residues long. Germline trimming cut 4 bases from V and 1 base from J; bases unmatched to any gene: 3. The CDR3 sequence: CASSPAGESYNEQFF. CDR3 nucleotides: TGCGCCAGCAGCCCAGCGGGAGAATCCTACAATGAGCAGTTCTTC.

The V and J genes are TRBV6-5 and TRBJ2-7; 9 bases line up with TRBD1. V shed 6 bases, J shed 1 base, and the junction held 4 bases outside the gene matches. The CDR3 length is 14 residues. Germline V lookup: CDR1 MNHEY, CDR2 SVGAGI. DNA of the CDR3: TGTGCCAGCAGACAGGGGGCCGCGTCCTACGAGCAGTACTTC. Its protein is CASRQGAASYEQYF.

The chain carries TRBV6-2 or TRBV6-3 and TRBJ1-2, with D maybe TRBD1 (6 bases). Trimming took off 6 bases at V and 6 bases at J, with 17 bases between the two ends. From germline, CDR1 is MNHEY and CDR2 SVGEGT. The CDR3 totals 14 residues. This CDR3 reads CASSFRRGTDGYTF. The DNA for the CDR3 is TGTGCCAGCAGCTTCCGAAGGGGGACCGATGGCTACACCTTC.

This clonotype was picked up many times. The chain uses TRBV18 and TRBJ1-5, with D maybe TRBD1 (6 bases). V lost 3 bases and J 5 bases, leaving 17 bases between the germline ends. Germline V gives CDR1 KGHSH, CDR2 LQKENI. The CDR3 runs 16 residues. The CDR3 nucleotides are TGTGCCAGCTCACCGTCTGGCAGGGGTTTTGATCAGCCCCAGCATTTT. It yields the protein CASSPSGRGFDQPQHF.

In its sample, this clonotype was seen a few times. V is TRBV7-6 and J is TRBJ2-5; a possible D gene is TRBD1 (6 bases). Germline V CDR1 and CDR2: SGHVS, FNYEAQ. The CDR3 has 15 residues. V gave up 6 bases and J gave up 2 bases, with 16 bases separating them. The CDR3 DNA follows: TGTGCCAGCAGAGCCCTCCCAGGGGATCAAGAGACCCAGTACTTC. It encodes CASRALPGDQETQYF.

This clonotype was seen at least ten times. V usage is TRBV7-7 and J usage is TRBJ2-7; tentative D call: TRBD2 (6 bases). The length of the CDR3 is 14 residues. The germline V and J ends were trimmed by 5 bases and 0 bases, with 11 bases remaining between them. Germline lookup yields CDR1 SSHAT and CDR2 FNYEAQ (reference sequence). The CDR3 sequence: CASSRDFSSYEQYF. Here the CDR3 DNA reads TGTGCCAGCAGCCGGGACTTCAGCTCCTACGAGCAGTACTTC.

The rearrangement links TRBV15 to TRBJ1-6; no clear D. The CDR3 contains 15 residues. Trimming cost V 0 bases and J 7 bases, with 10 bases left between them. In germline, CDR1 is LNHNV, CDR2 YYDKDF (reference sequence). This CDR3 reads CATSRDSLINSPLHF. DNA for the CDR3: TGTGCCACCAGCAGAGATTCCCTGATCAATTCACCCCTCCACTTT.

This clonotype came up a few times. This chain uses TRBV7-9 with TRBJ2-1; D might be TRBD1 (6 bases). Deletions cut 5 bases from V and 4 bases from J, with 12 bases between. Germline values: CDR1 SEHNR, CDR2 FQNEAQ (reference sequence). The CDR3 length is 14 residues. The CDR3: CASSRTAPYNEQFF. The CDR3 nucleotides read TGTGCCAGCAGCAGGACAGCCCCATACAATGAGCAGTTCTTC.

This clonotype was observed a handful of times. V gene TRBV7-2 combines with J gene TRBJ2-1, with 13 bases that match TRBD2. Germline V lookup: CDR1 SGHTA, CDR2 FQGNSA. V was clipped by 4 bases and J by 7 bases; unmatched bases: 4. CDR3 size: 15 residues. CDR3 sequence (DNA): TGTGCCAGCAGCTCACTAGCGGGGGGGCAGAATGAGCAGTTCTTC. This sequence encodes CASSSLAGGQNEQFF.

There are many counts of this clonotype. V is TRBV10-3 and J is TRBJ1-1; TRBD1 aligns across 12 bases. CDR1 ENHRY and CDR2 SYGVKD come from the germline V gene. The CDR3 spans 16 residues. With 2 bases clipped from V and 0 bases from J, the junction kept 1 base outside the gene matches. The CDR3 loop reads CAISEGTGGMNTEAFF. Written as DNA, the CDR3 is TGTGCCATCAGTGAGGGGACAGGGGGCATGAACACTGAAGCTTTCTTT.

This clonotype has more than one count but fewer than ten. The genes are TRBV6-2 or TRBV6-3 and TRBJ2-7; TRBD2 aligns across 13 bases. Germline CDR1 and CDR2: MNHEY and SVGEGT. V lost 5 bases to trimming and J lost 0 bases; unmatched junction nucleotides: 10. This CDR3 region has 18 residues. CDR3 nucleotide sequence: TGTGCCAGCAGTGGCTCCGGGACTAGCGGGACGAGCTCCTACGAGCAGTACTTC. It specifies CASSGSGTSGTSSYEQYF.

This clonotype occurred many times. V and J are TRBV5-1 and TRBJ2-7; TRBD1 aligns across 8 bases. The germline CDR1 and CDR2 sequences are SGHRS and YFSETQ. The CDR3 consists of 13 residues. The trim removed 1 base at V and 3 bases at J, leaving 0 bases unmatched. The CDR3 bases are TGCGCCAGCAGCTTGACAGGGGGCTACGAGCAGTACTTC. Its protein is CASSLTGGYEQYF.

The sample holds many counts of this clonotype. The V call is TRBV29-1, the J call TRBJ2-1; 7 bases are a match to TRBD1. J lost 8 bases, V lost 2 bases, and 6 bases had no gene match. The CDR3 loop spans 13 amino acids. The germline V gene has CDR1 SQVTM and CDR2 ANQGSEA. CDR3 DNA sequence: TGCAGCGTTGAAAGGGGGCCCGCGGATGAGCAGTTCTTC. This encodes CSVERGPADEQFF.

This clonotype was observed at least ten times. The chain has TRBV19 and TRBJ1-5, with D unresolved. The CDR3 contains 12 residues. V lost 6 bases and J lost 0, with 3 bases in between. The germline V gene has CDR1 LNHDA and CDR2 SQIVND (reference sequence). In nucleotides, the CDR3 is TGTGCCAGTAGCGTTAGCAATCAGCCCCAGCATTTT. Protein product: CASSVSNQPQHF.

V is TRBV27 and J is TRBJ1-6; TRBD1 is a possible D gene (5 bases). Trimming left V 3 bases short and J 14 bases short, with 8 bases between. The CDR3 runs to 11 residues. CDR1 is MNHEY and CDR2 is SMNVEV in the germline V gene (reference sequence). The CDR3 region is CASSLGGALHF. CDR3 bases: TGTGCCAGCAGTTTGGGAGGGGCCCTCCACTTT.

J is TRBJ2-2 and V is TRBV24-1, with TRBD1 matching 7 bases. The CDR3 is 15 amino acids. CDR1 and CDR2 (germline): KGHDR, SFDVKD. The V segment lost 2 bases and the J segment 7 bases; nucleotides outside the gene matches: 6. In nucleotides, the CDR3 is TGTGCCACCAGTGATTCTAACAGGGGAATCGGGGAGCTGTTTTTT. This codes for CATSDSNRGIGELFF.

In its sample, this clonotype was seen many times. The genes are TRBV5-1 and TRBJ2-2; TRBD2 matches at 13 bases. The germline CDR1 and CDR2 sequences are SGHRS and YFSETQ. The CDR3 sequence is 18 residues long. V was pared by 3 bases and J by 5 bases, with 10 bases of the junction left unmatched. CDR3 in amino acids: CASSSLGLAGVGTGELFF. CDR3 coding DNA: TGCGCCAGCAGCTCCCTTGGACTAGCGGGAGTGGGGACCGGGGAGCTGTTTTTT. The variable domain in full, completed from reference TRBV5-1 and TRBJ2-2, reads KAGVTQTPRYLIKTRGQQVTLSCSPISGHRSVSWYQQTPGQGLQFLFEYFSETQRNKGNFPGRFSGRQFSNSRSEMNVSTLELGDSALYLCASSSLGLAGVGTGELFFGEGSRLTVL.

This rearrangement joins TRBV10-3 to TRBJ1-1, with D maybe TRBD1 (5 bases). Germline V CDR1 and CDR2: ENHRY, SYGVKD. Trimming cost V 8 bases and J 1 base, with 11 bases left between them. This CDR3 is built from 13 residues. CDR3 coding DNA: TGTGCCATCGCACCTACAGGGAACACTGAAGCTTTCTTT. It yields the protein CAIAPTGNTEAFF.

This chain joins TRBV2 and TRBJ2-7; 7 nucleotides align to TRBD1. In germline, CDR1 is SNHLY, CDR2 FYNNEI. This CDR3 is built from 16 residues. Germline trimming cut 6 bases from V and 7 bases from J; bases unmatched to any gene: 18. DNA of the CDR3: TGTGCCAGCAGACACGGGACAGCCTACGATCCTAGGGAGCAGTACTTC. Protein product: CASRHGTAYDPREQYF.